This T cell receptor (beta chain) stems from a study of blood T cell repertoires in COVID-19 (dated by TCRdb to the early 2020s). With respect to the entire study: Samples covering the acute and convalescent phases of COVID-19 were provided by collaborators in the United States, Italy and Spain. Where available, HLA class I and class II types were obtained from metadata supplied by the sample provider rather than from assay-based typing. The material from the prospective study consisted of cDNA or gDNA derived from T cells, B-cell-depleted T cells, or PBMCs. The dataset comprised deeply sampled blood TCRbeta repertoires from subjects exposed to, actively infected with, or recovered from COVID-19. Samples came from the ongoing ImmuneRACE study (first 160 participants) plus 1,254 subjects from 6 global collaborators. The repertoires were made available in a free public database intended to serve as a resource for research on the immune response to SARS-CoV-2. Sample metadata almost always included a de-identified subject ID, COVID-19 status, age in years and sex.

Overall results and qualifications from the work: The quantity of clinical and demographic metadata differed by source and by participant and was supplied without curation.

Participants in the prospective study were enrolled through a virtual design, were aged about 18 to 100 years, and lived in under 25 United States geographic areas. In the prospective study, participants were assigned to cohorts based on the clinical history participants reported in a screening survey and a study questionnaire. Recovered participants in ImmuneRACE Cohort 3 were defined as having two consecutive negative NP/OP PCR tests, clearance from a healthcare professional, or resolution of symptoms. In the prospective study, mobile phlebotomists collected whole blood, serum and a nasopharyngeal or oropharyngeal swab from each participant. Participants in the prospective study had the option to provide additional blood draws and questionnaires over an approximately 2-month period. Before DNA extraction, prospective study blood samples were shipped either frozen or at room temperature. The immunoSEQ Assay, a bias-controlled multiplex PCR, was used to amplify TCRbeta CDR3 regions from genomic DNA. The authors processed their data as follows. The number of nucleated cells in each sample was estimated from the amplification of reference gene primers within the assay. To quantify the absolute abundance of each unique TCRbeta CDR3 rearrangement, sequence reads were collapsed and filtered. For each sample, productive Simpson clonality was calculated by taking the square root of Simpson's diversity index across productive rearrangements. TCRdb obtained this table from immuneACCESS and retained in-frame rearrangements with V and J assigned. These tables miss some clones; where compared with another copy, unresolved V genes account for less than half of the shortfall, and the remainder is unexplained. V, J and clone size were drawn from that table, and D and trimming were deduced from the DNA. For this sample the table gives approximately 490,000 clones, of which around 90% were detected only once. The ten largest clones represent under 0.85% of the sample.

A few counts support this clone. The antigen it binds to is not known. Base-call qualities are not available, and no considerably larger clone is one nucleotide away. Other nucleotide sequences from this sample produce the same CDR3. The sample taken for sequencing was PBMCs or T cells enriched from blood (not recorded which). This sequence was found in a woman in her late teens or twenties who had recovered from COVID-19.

For the CDR3, the sequence is CASSQQETQYF. The sequenced DNA is TGCGCCAGCAGCCAACAAGAGACCCAGTACTTC. The V and J segments used are TRBV5-1 and TRBJ2-5; no D gene is confidently identified. CDR1 and CDR2 were assigned from the germline V gene as SGHRS and YFSETQ. The CDR3 has 11 amino acids, counting the end cysteine and phenylalanine. The retained sequence is limited to the CDR3, 33 bases, with the frame set at the first base. V is shortened by 4 bases, J by 2 bases, and the region joining them spans 3 bases.